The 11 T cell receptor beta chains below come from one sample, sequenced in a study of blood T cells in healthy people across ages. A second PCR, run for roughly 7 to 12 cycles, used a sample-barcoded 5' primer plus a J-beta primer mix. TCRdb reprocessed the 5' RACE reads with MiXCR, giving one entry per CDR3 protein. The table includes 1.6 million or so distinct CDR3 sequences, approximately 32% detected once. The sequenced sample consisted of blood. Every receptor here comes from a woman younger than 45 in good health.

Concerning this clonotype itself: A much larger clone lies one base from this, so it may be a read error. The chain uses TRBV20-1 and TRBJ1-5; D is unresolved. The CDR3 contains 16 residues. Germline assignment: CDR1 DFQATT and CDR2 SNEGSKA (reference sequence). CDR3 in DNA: TGCAGTGCTAGAGTGAGCGATAAGGTGTCCAATCAGCCCCGGCATTTT. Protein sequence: CSARVSDKVSNQPRHF.

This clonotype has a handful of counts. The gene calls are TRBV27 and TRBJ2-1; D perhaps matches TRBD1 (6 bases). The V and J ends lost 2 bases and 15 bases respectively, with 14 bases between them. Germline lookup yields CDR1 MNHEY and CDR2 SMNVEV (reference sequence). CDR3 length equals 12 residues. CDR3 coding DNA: TGTGCCAGCAGTTTACAGGGCAGGGGATGGTTCTTC. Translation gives CASSLQGRGWFF.

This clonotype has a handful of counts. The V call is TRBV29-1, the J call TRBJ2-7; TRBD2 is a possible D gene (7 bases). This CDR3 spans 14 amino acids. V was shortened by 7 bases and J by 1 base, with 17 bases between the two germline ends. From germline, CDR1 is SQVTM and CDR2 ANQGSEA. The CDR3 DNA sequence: TGCAGCGGACTACAGGGAGGGGAGTCCTACGAGCAGTACTTC. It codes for CSGLQGGESYEQYF.

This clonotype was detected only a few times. In DNA, the CDR3 is TGTGCCAGCAGCCCATCAGGGAACGCCTACGAGCAGTACTTC. Translation gives CASSPSGNAYEQYF. J is TRBJ2-7 and V is TRBV7-9; a possible D gene is TRBD1 (5 bases). The CDR3 length is 14 residues. CDR1 and CDR2 (germline): SEHNR, FQNEAQ (reference sequence). Trimming pared 5 bases from V and 2 bases from J, leaving 13 bases between.

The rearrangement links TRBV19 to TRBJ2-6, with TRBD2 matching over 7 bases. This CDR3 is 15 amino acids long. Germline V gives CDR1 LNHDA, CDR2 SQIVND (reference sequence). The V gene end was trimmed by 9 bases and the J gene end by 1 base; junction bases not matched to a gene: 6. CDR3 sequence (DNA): TGTGCCAGCTTGGGAGGGACGTCTGGGGCCAACGTCCTGACTTTC. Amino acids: CASLGGTSGANVLTF. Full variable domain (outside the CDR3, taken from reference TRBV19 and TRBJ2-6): DGGITQSPKYLFRKEGQNVTLSCEQNLNHDAMYWYRQDPGQGLRLIYYSQIVNDFQKGDIAEGYSVSREKKESFPLTVTSAQKNPTAFYLCASLGGTSGANVLTFGAGSRLTVL.

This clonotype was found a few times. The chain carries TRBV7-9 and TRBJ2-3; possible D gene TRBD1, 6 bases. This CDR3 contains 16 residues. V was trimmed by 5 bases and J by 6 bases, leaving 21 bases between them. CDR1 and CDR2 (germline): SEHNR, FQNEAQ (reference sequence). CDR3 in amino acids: CASSPRGTRAGDTQYF. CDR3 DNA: TGTGCCAGCAGCCCCCGAGGGACACGGGCAGGGGATACGCAGTATTTT.

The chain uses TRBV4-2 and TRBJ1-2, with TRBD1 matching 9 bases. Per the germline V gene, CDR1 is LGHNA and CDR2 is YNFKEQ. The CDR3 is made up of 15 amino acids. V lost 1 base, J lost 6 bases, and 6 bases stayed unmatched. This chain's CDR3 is CASSQGRTGENGYTF. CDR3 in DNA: TGTGCCAGCAGCCAAGGACGGACAGGGGAAAATGGCTACACCTTC.

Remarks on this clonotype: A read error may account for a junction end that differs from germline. The CDR3 region is CSAGDANSYEQYF. The CDR3 bases are TGCAGTGCTGGAGATGCTAACTCCTACGAGCAGTACTTC. This sequence joins TRBV20-1 and TRBJ2-7; D is ambiguous. The CDR3 length is 13 residues. Germline CDR1 reads DFQATT; CDR2 reads SNEGSKA (reference sequence).

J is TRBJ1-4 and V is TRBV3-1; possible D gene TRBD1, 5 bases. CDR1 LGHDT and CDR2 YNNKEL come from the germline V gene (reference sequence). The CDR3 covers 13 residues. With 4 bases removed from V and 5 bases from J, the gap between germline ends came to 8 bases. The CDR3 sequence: CASSRGLNEKLFF. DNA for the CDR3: TGTGCCAGCAGCCGGGGACTCAATGAAAAACTGTTTTTT.

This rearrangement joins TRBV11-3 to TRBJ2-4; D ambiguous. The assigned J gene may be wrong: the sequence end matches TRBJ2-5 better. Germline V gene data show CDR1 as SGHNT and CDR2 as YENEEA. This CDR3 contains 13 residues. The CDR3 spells CASSLDPLGTQYF. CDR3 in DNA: TGTGCCAGCAGCTTAGATCCCCTGGGGACCCAGTACTTC.

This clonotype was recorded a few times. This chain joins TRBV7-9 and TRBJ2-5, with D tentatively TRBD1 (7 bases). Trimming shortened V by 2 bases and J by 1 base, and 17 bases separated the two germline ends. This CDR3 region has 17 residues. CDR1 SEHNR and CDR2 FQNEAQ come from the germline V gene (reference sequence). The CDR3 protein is CASSLTLTGTFQETQYF. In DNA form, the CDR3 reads TGTGCCAGCAGCTTAACTCTGACAGGGACTTTCCAAGAGACCCAGTACTTC.